This T cell receptor beta chain emerged from a study of control samples from healthy donors and cancer patients. Clones were sequenced by immunoSEQ multiplex PCR, and TCRdb holds only the in-frame ones, with some missing. Counted here are roughly 200,000 clones, 91% occurring once; the ten biggest clones make up 1.5% to 2%. CDR1 and CDR2 (germline): MNHEY, SVGAGI. Germline trimming cut 6 bases from V and 3 bases from J; bases unmatched to any gene: 6. The CDR3 has 15 residues. V gene TRBV6-5 combines with J gene TRBJ1-5, with 9 bases identical to TRBD1. This sequence originates from a man aged 25-45 years in good health. Input material: blood. Written as DNA, the CDR3 is TGTGCCAGCAGGTCGGGACAGGGTACCAATCAGCCCCAGCATTTT. It encodes CASRSGQGTNQPQHF.